Below are 25 T cell receptor beta chains sequenced from a single sample in a study of OX40 agonist ivuxolimab in advanced cancers. Data came from immunoSEQ multiplex PCR; TCRdb stores just in-frame clones and leaves some out. The sample yields about 43,000 clones, roughly 80% seen once. The sample consisted of CD4+ or CD8+ T cells sorted from blood, taken in a trial of the OX40 agonist ivuxolimab. The receptors come from an adult with an advanced solid tumor such as melanoma, head and neck, liver or kidney cancer.

V gene TRBV6-1 combines with J gene TRBJ2-1; 7 nucleotides agree with TRBD1. CDR1 is MNHNS and CDR2 is SASEGT in the germline V gene. This CDR3 is 15 amino acids long. V lost 8 bases to trimming and J lost 10 bases; unmatched junction nucleotides: 17. CDR3 amino acids: CASLPSGQDYREQFF. The CDR3 nucleotides read TGTGCCAGCCTTCCCTCTGGACAGGATTATAGAGAGCAGTTCTTC.

The gene calls are TRBV6-5 and TRBJ1-3, with D perhaps TRBD1 (6 bases). Germline values: CDR1 MNHEY, CDR2 SVGAGI. Trimming pared 5 bases from V and 0 bases from J, leaving 11 bases between. The CDR3 sequence is 15 residues long. The CDR3 DNA reads as TGTGCCAGCAGTCCGGACAGATACTCTGGAAACACCATATATTTT. Translation: CASSPDRYSGNTIYF.

The chain carries TRBV6-5 and TRBJ1-1; a weak D match, TRBD1 (6 bases). The CDR3 has 14 amino acids. Trimming pared 4 bases from V and 1 base from J, leaving 10 bases between. Germline values: CDR1 MNHEY, CDR2 SVGAGI. This chain's CDR3 is CASSSLTGNTEAFF. CDR3 bases: TGTGCCAGCAGTTCCTTGACAGGGAACACTGAAGCTTTCTTT.

This clone turned up a few times. The CDR3 DNA sequence: TGCGCCAGCTCGCACAGGGGCAATCAGCCCCAGCATTTT. Translated, it gives CASSHRGNQPQHF. This chain uses TRBV10-2 with TRBJ1-5, with TRBD1 as a possible D gene (6 bases). CDR3 length: 13 amino acids. The ends were cut back, 8 bases at V and 2 bases at J, with 10 bases in the middle. CDR1 is WSHSY, CDR2 SAAADI, per germline.

The chain links TRBV7-9 to TRBJ2-3, with TRBD2 identical over 9 bases. Germline V gene sequence: CDR1 SEHNR, CDR2 FQNEAQ (reference sequence). The CDR3 runs 15 residues. V was clipped by 3 bases and J by 5 bases; unmatched bases: 6. The CDR3 loop reads CASSFASGVGDTQYF. For the CDR3, the DNA is TGTGCCAGCAGCTTCGCTAGCGGGGTGGGAGATACGCAGTATTTT.

V gene TRBV9 combines with J gene TRBJ2-5; no clear D gene. CDR1 and CDR2 from the germline V gene are SGDLS and YYNGEE. This CDR3 spans 14 amino acids. Between the trimmed V and J ends, which lost 4 bases and 1 base, there was a span of 11 bases. The CDR3 loop is CASSPRDIQETQYF. The CDR3 DNA reads TGTGCCAGCAGCCCCCGTGACATCCAAGAGACCCAGTACTTC.

V usage is TRBV25-1 and J usage is TRBJ2-7; 9 bases line up with TRBD2. The CDR3 extends over 17 amino acids. Germline CDR1 and CDR2: MGHDK and SYGVNS. V trimming: 6 bases; J trimming: 3 bases; junction bases outside the gene matches: 15. The DNA for the CDR3 is TGTGCCAGCAGCAGGGCGGGAGGGTCAATAGGAAGCTACGAGCAGTACTTC. Its protein product is CASSRAGGSIGSYEQYF.

J is TRBJ1-2 and V is TRBV11-2; no reliable D call. The germline CDR1 and CDR2 sequences are SGHAT and FQNNGV. The CDR3 is 13 residues long. With 1 base removed from V and 6 bases from J, the gap between germline ends came to 9 bases. The DNA of the CDR3 is TGTGCCAGCAGCTTAGGGGAGGGAAATGGCTACACCTTC. It codes for CASSLGEGNGYTF.

This clone was recorded once. The chain employs TRBV30 and TRBJ2-1; D is unresolved. CDR3 length equals 14 residues. CDR1 and CDR2 (germline): GTSNPN, SVGIG (reference sequence). V dropped 0 bases and J dropped 5 bases, with 11 bases sitting between them. The CDR3 DNA sequence: TGTGCCTGGAGTGTACTGACTGCACACAATGAGCAGTTCTTC. Its translation: CAWSVLTAHNEQFF.

The rearrangement links TRBV9 to TRBJ2-5; D tentatively reads TRBD1 or TRBD2 (5 bases each). The germline gives CDR1 SGDLS, CDR2 YYNGEE. V gave up 4 bases and J gave up 1 base, with 14 bases separating them. This CDR3 has 15 residues. Written as DNA, the CDR3 is TGTGCCAGCAGCCAGTTCCCGGGGCCCCAAGAGACCCAGTACTTC. This sequence encodes CASSQFPGPQETQYF. Using reference TRBV9 and TRBJ2-5 for the parts outside the CDR3, the full variable domain is DSGVTQTPKHLITATGQRVTLRCSPRSGDLSVYWYQQSLDQGLQFLIQYYNGEERAKGNILERFSAQQFPDLHSELNLSSLELGDSALYFCASSQFPGPQETQYFGPGTRLLVL.

This clone was counted a few times. V gene TRBV28 combines with J gene TRBJ1-1; the D gene is possibly TRBD1 (6 bases). Trimming pared 6 bases from V and 8 bases from J, leaving 16 bases between. CDR3 length equals 13 residues. From germline, CDR1 is MDHEN and CDR2 SYDVKM. The CDR3 DNA is TGTGCCAGCAGCCTGCAGGGGAGGGGCGAAGCTTTCTTT. Its translation is CASSLQGRGEAFF.

V gene TRBV5-1 combines with J gene TRBJ2-5, with unresolved D. The CDR3 length is 13 residues. Germline V CDR1 and CDR2: SGHRS, YFSETQ. The V and J ends lost 2 bases and 4 bases respectively, with 9 bases between them. The CDR3 region has the DNA TGCGCCAGCAGCTTAGTCGGGCGAGAGACCCAGTACTTC. Translated: CASSLVGRETQYF.

The chain carries TRBV30 and TRBJ1-2; D gene unclear. Per the germline V gene, CDR1 is GTSNPN and CDR2 is SVGIG (reference sequence). V lost 3 bases and J 0 bases, leaving 5 bases between the germline ends. CDR3 length: 12 amino acids. Here the CDR3 DNA reads TGTGCCTGGAGGCATACTAACTATGGCTACACCTTC. Translated: CAWRHTNYGYTF.

The V call is TRBV7-9, the J call TRBJ2-2; 8 bases map to TRBD1. This CDR3 comprises 15 residues. Germline V gene sequence: CDR1 SEHNR, CDR2 FQNEAQ (reference sequence). V was pared by 3 bases and J by 7 bases, with 7 bases of the junction left unmatched. The CDR3 DNA reads TGTGCCAGCAGCTTGCAGGGGGCGCATAGCGGGGAGCTGTTTTTT. This gives the protein CASSLQGAHSGELFF.

The J gene is TRBJ1-2, the V gene TRBV14; D is uncertain. Germline V lookup: CDR1 SGHDN, CDR2 FVKESK. The germline V and J ends were trimmed by 4 bases and 6 bases, with 12 bases remaining between them. The CDR3 loop spans 13 amino acids. CDR3 nucleotides: TGTGCCAGCAGCCCAAGCCCCCCCAATGGCTACACCTTC. Translated: CASSPSPPNGYTF.

V and J are TRBV5-1 and TRBJ2-5; D is undetermined. The CDR3 consists of 13 residues. Germline V gene data show CDR1 as SGHRS and CDR2 as YFSETQ. Trimming removed 2 bases at V and 5 bases at J, with 10 bases between. The CDR3 reads CASSFNLLETQYF. CDR3 in DNA: TGCGCCAGCAGCTTTAACCTCTTGGAGACCCAGTACTTC.

In its sample, this clone ranks as medium-sized. This sequence joins TRBV30 and TRBJ1-2, with 8 positions matching TRBD1. CDR3 length: 14 residues. The V and J ends lost 3 bases and 6 bases, in that order; junction bases with no gene match: 9. The germline gives CDR1 GTSNPN, CDR2 SVGIG (reference sequence). The CDR3 nucleotides read TGTGCCTGGAGCGCTGGACAGGGTGGTAATGGCTACACCTTC. Residues: CAWSAGQGGNGYTF.

Note on this clone: An end of the junction does not agree with germline; a read error may underlie this. The chain recombines TRBV7-7 with TRBJ2-3; TRBD2 aligns across 9 bases. Germline CDR1 is SSHAT and CDR2 is FNYEAQ (reference sequence). CDR3 length equals 15 residues. CDR3 DNA: TGTGCTAGCAGCCCTGGGACTAGCCGTTCAGATACGCAGTATTTT. It specifies CASSPGTSRSDTQYF.

The chain links TRBV7-9 to TRBJ1-6; 10 bases align to TRBD1. Trimming took 2 bases from V and 10 from J; bases not matched to a gene: 8. CDR1 and CDR2 from the germline V gene are SEHNR and FQNEAQ (reference sequence). The CDR3 is 16 residues long. In DNA, the CDR3 is TGTGCCAGCAGCTTACCCCTAGGACAGGGGGTCTCACCCCTCCACTTT. Its translation is CASSLPLGQGVSPLHF.

This clone was counted once. The rearrangement links TRBV5-8 to TRBJ2-5; 9 nucleotides line up with TRBD2. Germline CDR1 is SGHTS and CDR2 is YDEGEE. V was clipped by 0 bases and J by 3 bases; unmatched bases: 3. The CDR3 is made up of 15 amino acids. The chain's CDR3 is CASSLEGLAKETQYF. The DNA for the CDR3 is TGTGCCAGCAGCTTGGAAGGACTAGCGAAAGAGACCCAGTACTTC.

The rearrangement links TRBV6-1 to TRBJ2-7; 8 bases are a match to TRBD2. Trimming removed 4 bases from V and 2 bases from J; junction bases left unmatched: 4. Germline-derived CDR1 and CDR2 are MNHNS and SASEGT. The CDR3 length is 14 residues. Here the CDR3 DNA reads TGTGCCAGCAGTGGCGGGGGGTATCCCTACGAGCAGTACTTC. Translated: CASSGGGYPYEQYF.

The chain joins TRBV5-6 to TRBJ2-1; 11 positions match TRBD2. Germline CDR1 is SGHDT and CDR2 is YYEEEE. Trimming cost V 3 bases and J 0 bases; bases outside gene matches: 8. The CDR3 sequence is 18 residues long. In DNA form, the CDR3 reads TGTGCCAGCAGCTCCCGGACTAGCGGGTGGAGCTCCTACAATGAGCAGTTCTTC. Translation: CASSSRTSGWSSYNEQFF.

The chain couples TRBV6-5 to TRBJ2-3; perhaps TRBD2 as D (5 bases). The CDR3 covers 16 residues. Trimming left V 0 bases short and J 8 bases short, with 18 bases between. Germline V gives CDR1 MNHEY, CDR2 SVGAGI. CDR3 loop: CASSYSSDGGTGTQYF. CDR3 coding DNA: TGTGCCAGCAGTTACTCCAGTGACGGAGGTACGGGTACGCAGTATTTT.

CDR3 sequence: CASSRGGAGNTIYF. The CDR3 bases are TGCGCCAGCAGCCGGGGCGGTGCGGGAAACACCATATATTTT. The rearrangement joins TRBV4-1 to TRBJ1-3, with D perhaps matching TRBD1 (5 bases). This CDR3 has 14 amino acids. Germline V gives CDR1 MGHRA, CDR2 YSYEKL. V lost 4 bases to trimming and J lost 4 bases, with 11 bases between them.

The chain carries TRBV6-5 and TRBJ1-2, with 8 positions matching TRBD1. CDR3 length equals 15 residues. V was pared by 4 bases and J by 1 base, with 5 bases of the junction left unmatched. Germline-derived CDR1 and CDR2 are MNHEY and SVGAGI. CDR3: CASSSGGLGNYGYTF. CDR3 nucleotide sequence: TGTGCCAGCAGTTCAGGGGGCCTGGGTAACTATGGCTACACCTTC.